The 30 T cell receptor beta chains below come from one sample, sequenced in a study of regulatory T cells in long-lasting Graves disease. Time point described: newly diagnosed GD, antithyroid drugs for less than 3 months. Scientists built the TCR library using RNA that was extracted from PBMCs. Sequencing libraries for TCR beta were prepared with iRepertoire HTBI primers and Arm-PCR of CDR3 regions. One entry per CDR3 protein results from TCRdb running MiXCR on the multiplex PCR reads. The top ten hold 12% of the sample, which has approximately 470,000 distinct CDR3 sequences, 15% to 20% seen once. The sample also formed part of further work on T cells in Graves' hyperthyroidism and ophthalmopathy.

The sequenced sample was peripheral blood mononuclear cells (PBMCs), obtained at new diagnosis, from a patient treated with antithyroid drugs. The receptors shown here come from a man between 35 and 55 years old with Graves disease.

Details on this clonotype: With a much larger clone just one base away, this may be a read error. The chain recombines TRBV29-1 with TRBJ2-7; TRBD1 matches 9 bases. Germline values: CDR1 SQVTM, CDR2 ANQGSEA. The CDR3 consists of 15 residues. The CDR3 here is CSVEDAVQGAYERYF. CDR3 DNA sequence: TGCAGCGTTGAAGATGCTGTACAGGGGGCCTACGAGCGGTACTTC.

At least ten counts were recorded for this clonotype. The chain links TRBV6-9 to TRBJ1-1, with 11 bases aligning to TRBD1. The germline gives CDR1 MNHGY, CDR2 SVAAGI. The V segment lost 3 bases and the J segment 4 bases; nucleotides outside the gene matches: 4. CDR3 length: 15 residues. The CDR3 region is CASSYTGTGGTEAFF. CDR3 sequence (DNA): TGTGCCAGCAGTTACACCGGGACAGGGGGCACTGAAGCTTTCTTT.

Ten or more counts support this clonotype. This chain links TRBV11-1 with TRBJ2-2, with 12 bases that match TRBD1. The V and J ends lost 2 bases and 6 bases, in that order; junction bases with no gene match: 1. There are 15 residues in the CDR3. Germline V gene data show CDR1 as SGHAT and CDR2 as FQDESV (reference sequence). Here the CDR3 reads CASSLRDRGPGELFF. The CDR3, as DNA: TGTGCCAGCAGCTTACGGGACAGGGGGCCCGGGGAGCTGTTTTTT.

This clonotype was detected many times. The V call is TRBV2, the J call TRBJ2-7; perhaps D is TRBD1 or TRBD2 (7 bases each). The germline gives CDR1 SNHLY, CDR2 FYNNEI. CDR3 size: 15 residues. V shed 2 bases and J shed 3 bases, with 14 bases lying between them. As DNA, the CDR3 is TGTGCCAGCAGTGAACAGGGGGGGCCCCTCTACGAGCAGTACTTC. Translating gives CASSEQGGPLYEQYF. The full variable domain, completed using reference TRBV2 and TRBJ2-7, is EPEVTQTPSHQVTQMGQEVILRCVPISNHLYFYWYRQILGQKVEFLVSFYNNEISEKSEIFDDQFSVERPDGSNFTLKIRSTKLEDSAMYFCASSEQGGPLYEQYFGPGTRLTVT.

About this clonotype itself: This may stem from a read error, because a much larger clone lies one nucleotide away. The V and J genes are TRBV2 and TRBJ2-5; D unclear. The CDR3 is made up of 13 amino acids. V lost 6 bases and J lost 9, with 17 bases in between. CDR1 is SNHLY, CDR2 FYNNEI, per germline. CDR3 bases: TGTGCCAGCAGCCACGACCTGGGTGGGGCCCAGTACTTC. It codes for CASSHDLGGAQYF.

This clonotype was seen many times. V is TRBV28 and J is TRBJ2-3; a weak D match, TRBD1 (6 bases). The length of the CDR3 is 16 residues. Germline values: CDR1 MDHEN, CDR2 SYDVKM. Trimming left V 1 base short and J 6 bases short, with 17 bases between. The CDR3 DNA sequence: TGTGCCAGCAGTTTATCCGGGACACCGGGCGGCGATACGCAGTATTTT. Its protein is CASSLSGTPGGDTQYF.

With respect to this clonotype: Mismatch with germline at one junction end may stem from a read error. The chain employs TRBV28 and TRBJ2-7; 7 bases are a match to TRBD2. The CDR3 sequence is 15 residues long. The germline V gene encodes CDR1 MDHEN and CDR2 SYDVKM. The DNA of the CDR3 is TGTGCCTGCAGTTTATCTAGCGGAGGGCTCTACGAGCAGTACTTC. Encoded protein: CACSLSSGGLYEQYF.

V and J are TRBV7-9 and TRBJ2-7; perhaps TRBD1 as D (8 bases). V was cut by 4 bases and J by 4 bases, with 20 bases left in between. The CDR3 is 16 amino acids. The germline gives CDR1 SEHNR, CDR2 FQNEAQ (reference sequence). The CDR3 nucleotides are TGTGCCAGCAGCTCCGACCTTACAGGGGGGGCGTACGAGCAGTACTTC. This sequence encodes CASSSDLTGGAYEQYF.

This clonotype was seen ten or more times. The chain has TRBV28 and TRBJ2-5; TRBD2 matches at 10 bases. The CDR3 is 15 amino acids. V lost 6 bases and J lost 7; bases outside the gene matches: 11. The germline V gene has CDR1 MDHEN and CDR2 SYDVKM. The CDR3 DNA is TGTGCCAGCAGACCGCTAGCGGGAGACGGAGGGACCCAGTACTTC. Encoded protein: CASRPLAGDGGTQYF.

This clonotype has ten or more counts. V gene TRBV3-1 combines with J gene TRBJ2-7, with no clear D. Trimming removed 4 bases at V and 7 bases at J, with 14 bases between. There are 13 residues in the CDR3. Per the germline V gene, CDR1 is LGHDT and CDR2 is YNNKEL (reference sequence). Here the CDR3 DNA reads TGTGCCAGCAGCCGAGGACCATTACGGGAGCAGTACTTC. Encoded protein: CASSRGPLREQYF.

V is TRBV7-9 and J is TRBJ2-3; D is unresolved. The J call is doubtful: the DNA matches TRBJ2-5 better. CDR1 SEHNR and CDR2 FQNEAQ come from the germline V gene (reference sequence). The CDR3 is made up of 15 amino acids. The CDR3 spells CASSLAGSRLETQYF. The CDR3 coding sequence is TGTGCCAGCAGCTTAGCGGGCTCTAGATTGGAGACCCAGTACTTC.

As for this clonotype: One end of the junction varies from germline; a read error may be responsible. The rearrangement uses TRBV5-1 and TRBJ2-7; TRBD1 matches at 7 bases. The V gene's germline CDR1 is SGHRS and CDR2 YFSETQ. This CDR3 contains 14 residues. CDR3 amino acids: CASSSTGTFGEQYF. As DNA, the CDR3 is TGTGCCAGCAGCTCGACAGGGACGTTCGGCGAGCAGTACTTC. The whole variable domain, filled in from reference TRBV5-1 and TRBJ2-7, reads KAGVTQTPRYLIKTRGQQVTLSCSPISGHRSVSWYQQTPGQGLQFLFEYFSETQRNKGNFPGRFSGRQFSNSRSEMNVSTLELGDSALYLCASSSTGTFGEQYFGPGTRLTVT.

The V call is TRBV6-4, the J call TRBJ2-5; TRBD2 matches 9 bases. Unmatched junction bases numbered 8, after V lost 0 bases and J lost 0 bases. Germline CDR1 is MRHNA and CDR2 is SNTAGT. The CDR3 covers 18 residues. CDR3 in DNA: TGTGCCAGCAGTGACTCGAAGTCCCCTAGCGGGAACCAAGAGACCCAGTACTTC. It codes for CASSDSKSPSGNQETQYF.

The table lists this clonotype with many counts. The chain uses TRBV7-6 and TRBJ2-7; D is uncertain. Germline V gene data show CDR1 as SGHVS and CDR2 as FNYEAQ. The CDR3 totals 12 residues. Trimming left V 4 bases short and J 3 bases short, with 7 bases between. The CDR3 nucleotides read TGTGCCAGCAGCTCCTCGCTCTACGAGCAGTACTTC. The encoded protein is CASSSSLYEQYF.

In the case of this clonotype: Possible read error: a much larger clone is one base away. V gene TRBV27 combines with J gene TRBJ2-7; D is undetermined. The CDR3 sequence is 15 residues long. CDR1 MNHEY and CDR2 SMNVEV come from the germline V gene (reference sequence). V shed 4 bases and J shed 7 bases, with 20 bases lying between them. CDR3 amino acids: CASSYWRSSYNEQYF. CDR3 bases: TGTGCCAGCAGTTACTGGCGGAGCTCCTACAATGAGCAGTACTTC.

There are many counts of this clonotype. The rearrangement joins TRBV6-2 or TRBV6-3 to TRBJ2-1; D unresolved. The CDR3 contains 18 residues. Germline values: CDR1 MNHEY, CDR2 SVGEGT. The ends were cut back, 9 bases at V and 0 bases at J, with 24 bases in the middle. The CDR3 DNA reads TGTGCCAGTGTCCCAGAACCCCAGGCGCCCGACTCCTACAATGAGCAGTTCTTC. Protein product: CASVPEPQAPDSYNEQFF.

This rearrangement joins TRBV19 to TRBJ1-1; D might be TRBD1 (5 bases). V was pared by 7 bases and J by 2 bases, with 17 bases between. The CDR3 is 15 amino acids. The germline V gene encodes CDR1 LNHDA and CDR2 SQIVND (reference sequence). The CDR3 region has the DNA TGTGCCAGTATTGGGCAGCGGGGGTATAACACTGAAGCTTTCTTT. Amino acids: CASIGQRGYNTEAFF.

Notes on this clonotype: A far larger clone is just one base off, so this is likely a read error. Lacking the conserved final phenylalanine or tryptophan, this CDR3 likely reflects a read error. V is TRBV11-2 and J is TRBJ2-1, with 7 positions matching TRBD1. With the DNA end fitting TRBJ2-5 better, the J assignment may be wrong. Germline CDR1 SGHAT, CDR2 FQNNGV. The CDR3 extends over 15 amino acids. CDR3 sequence (DNA): TGTGCCAGCAGCTTAGTGGGACAGCCACAAGAGACCCAGTACCTC. This gives the protein CASSLVGQPQETQYL.

The rearrangement joins TRBV5-1 to TRBJ1-5; D may be TRBD1 (5 bases). Trimming pared 0 bases from V and 6 bases from J, leaving 19 bases between. CDR3 length: 17 amino acids. The V gene's germline CDR1 is SGHRS and CDR2 YFSETQ. The CDR3 loop is CASSLEAMGQWGQPQHF. The CDR3 DNA sequence: TGCGCCAGCAGCTTGGAGGCGATGGGGCAGTGGGGTCAGCCCCAGCATTTT.

This clonotype was found many times. The V call is TRBV20-1, the J call TRBJ2-2; 9 nucleotides line up with TRBD2. The CDR3 loop spans 17 amino acids. Trimming took 0 bases from V and 6 from J; bases not matched to a gene: 11. The germline CDR1 and CDR2 sequences are DFQATT and SNEGSKA (reference sequence). The CDR3: CSARDLEAGGEAGELFF. CDR3 nucleotides: TGCAGTGCTAGAGATTTGGAGGCGGGAGGGGAGGCCGGGGAGCTGTTTTTT.

The rearrangement uses TRBV10-1 and TRBJ2-3; no definite D call. The CDR3 runs to 15 residues. Per the germline V gene, CDR1 is WNHNN and CDR2 is SYGVQD (reference sequence). V lost 2 bases to trimming and J lost 2 bases, with 11 bases between them. The DNA of the CDR3 is TGCGCCAGCAGTGAGGCCAGCATATTCACAGATACGCAGTATTTT. Translating it yields CASSEASIFTDTQYF.

This clonotype has ten or more counts. The chain couples TRBV6-1 to TRBJ2-2; 9 nucleotides line up with TRBD2. J was trimmed by 4 bases and V by 2 bases; bases with no gene match: 5. The CDR3 covers 16 residues. Germline V CDR1 and CDR2: MNHNS, SASEGT. The CDR3 nucleotides read TGTGCCAGCAGTGAACAAGCGGGAGGTTCCACCGGGGAGCTGTTTTTT. Residues: CASSEQAGGSTGELFF.

This clonotype was seen a handful of times. DNA for the CDR3: TGTGCCAGCAGCGTAGTAGCCGTGAACACCGGGGAGCTGTTTTTT. It yields the protein CASSVVAVNTGELFF. This chain connects TRBV9 to TRBJ2-2, with D unclear. In germline, CDR1 is SGDLS, CDR2 YYNGEE. The CDR3 is 15 residues long. V gave up 0 bases and J gave up 1 base, with 7 bases separating them.

In its sample, this clonotype was seen a few times. A much larger clone differs by one base, so this may be a read error. The chain is built from TRBV5-1 and TRBJ2-1; 8 nucleotides match TRBD2. There are 14 residues in the CDR3. The V gene end was trimmed by 10 bases and the J gene end by 3 bases; junction bases not matched to a gene: 9. CDR1 is SGHRS and CDR2 is YFSETQ in the germline V gene. In DNA, the CDR3 is TGCGCCCGTAATGGCCGGGAGGGCTACAATGAGCAGTTCTTC. Translated, it gives CARNGREGYNEQFF.

This clonotype was seen a few times. This chain links TRBV12-3 or TRBV12-4 with TRBJ2-1, with a weak D call TRBD2 (5 bases). Trimming left V 2 bases short and J 10 bases short, with 12 bases between. This CDR3 region has 13 residues. The DNA of the CDR3 is TGTGCCAGCAGTTTATTCCGGGAAGCGGAGCAGTTCTTC. Amino acid sequence: CASSLFREAEQFF.

This clonotype was detected many times. The V and J genes are TRBV6-1 and TRBJ2-7, with D possibly being TRBD1 (5 bases). Germline V gene data show CDR1 as MNHNS and CDR2 as SASEGT. V shed 2 bases and J shed 6 bases, with 11 bases lying between them. The CDR3 runs to 13 residues. CDR3 DNA: TGTGCCAGCAGTGAATCATGGACACTCGAGCAGTACTTC. This encodes CASSESWTLEQYF.

This clonotype has just one count. A far larger clone is just one base off, so this is likely a read error. Since the CDR3 does not end with the conserved phenylalanine or tryptophan, this likely comes from a read error. This sequence joins TRBV7-9 and TRBJ2-7, with TRBD2 identical over 9 bases. The germline V gene has CDR1 SEHNR and CDR2 FQNEAQ (reference sequence). The V segment lost 4 bases and the J segment 3 bases; nucleotides outside the gene matches: 4. The CDR3 runs 14 residues. The CDR3 sequence is CASSSGTSFYEQYL. As DNA, the CDR3 is TGTGCCAGCAGCTCCGGGACTAGCTTCTACGAGCAGTACCTC.

This clonotype has only one observation. An end of the junction differs from the germline gene, which may be a read error. The chain recombines TRBV7-9 with TRBJ2-7; 13 positions agree with TRBD2. The CDR3 length is 12 residues. Germline CDR1 reads SEHNR; CDR2 reads FQNEAQ (reference sequence). The CDR3 coding sequence is TGTGCCAGCAGCCTCGGACTAGCGGGAGTGAACTTC. Protein sequence: CASSLGLAGVNF. The whole variable domain, remainder taken from reference TRBV7-9 and TRBJ2-7, is DTGVSQNPRHKITKRGQNVTFRCDPISEHNRLYWYRQTLGQGPEFLTYFQNEAQLEKSRLLSDRFSAERPKGSFSTLEIQRTEQGDSAMYLCASSLGLAGVNFGPGTRLTVT.

The sample holds a few counts of this clonotype. V usage is TRBV24-1 and J usage is TRBJ2-1; 9 bases align to TRBD1. Germline assignment: CDR1 KGHDR and CDR2 SFDVKD. The CDR3 is made up of 16 amino acids. Trimming took 4 bases from V and 1 from J; bases not matched to a gene: 4. As DNA, the CDR3 is TGTGCCACCAGTGACTCCGGGACAGGGTCCTACAATGAGCAGTTCTTC. Translation gives CATSDSGTGSYNEQFF.

This clonotype has at least ten counts. The gene calls are TRBV18 and TRBJ1-1, with unresolved D. The CDR3 runs 16 residues. Looked up from germline, CDR1 is KGHSH and CDR2 is LQKENI. The V end lost 2 bases, the J end lost 5 bases, and 18 bases lay between the germline ends. The CDR3 DNA reads TGTGCCAGCTCACCAGCCACCCGAGGAGGTGGTACTGAAGCTTTCTTT. This encodes CASSPATRGGGTEAFF.